This is a list of T cell receptor beta chains from one sample in a study of control samples from healthy donors and cancer patients. Profiled with immunoSEQ multiplex PCR; TCRdb holds only in-frame clones, not every one. In the table there are some 150,000 clones, roughly 92% of which are singletons. The sequenced sample was blood. The receptors were gathered from a man aged 50 to 59 in good health. Both conserved end residues are part of each CDR3. A D gene is named only where the DNA matches it firmly.

D: .; length: 16; V: TRBV5-4; J: TRBJ2-7; CDR3: CASSLDSSKASYEQYF; DNA: TGTGCCAGCAGCTTGGATTCTAGTAAAGCATCCTACGAGCAGTACTTC
D: .; length: 13; V: TRBV9; J: TRBJ1-6; CDR3: CASSKGRREPLHF; DNA: TGTGCCAGCAGCAAGGGGCGCAGGGAACCCCTCCACTTT
D: .; length: 13; V: TRBV12-3/TRBV12-4; J: TRBJ2-1; CDR3: CASTEVTGNEQFF; DNA: TGTGCCAGCACCGAGGTCACGGGAAATGAGCAGTTCTTC
D: TRBD2; length: 15; V: TRBV4-2; J: TRBJ2-5; CDR3: CASSIRLAEQETQYF; DNA: TGTGCCAGCAGCATCCGACTAGCGGAACAAGAGACCCAGTACTTC
D: TRBD2; length: 17; V: TRBV5-1; J: TRBJ2-1; CDR3: CASSLAPLAGGYNEQFF; DNA: TGCGCCAGCAGCTTGGCCCCTCTAGCGGGAGGGTACAATGAGCAGTTCTTC
D: TRBD1; length: 12; V: TRBV28; J: TRBJ1-2; CDR3: CASQDRDYGYTF; DNA: TGTGCCAGCCAAGACAGGGACTATGGCTACACCTTC
D: .; length: 16; V: TRBV12-2; J: TRBJ2-2; CDR3: CASRSETTSVAGELFF; DNA: TGTGCAAGTCGCTCTGAAACGACTAGCGTAGCCGGGGAGCTGTTTTTT
D: TRBD1; length: 15; V: TRBV4-1; J: TRBJ2-7; CDR3: CASSSPDRADYEQYF; DNA: TGCGCCAGCAGCTCCCCAGACAGGGCAGACTACGAGCAGTACTTC
D: TRBD1; length: 13; V: TRBV27; J: TRBJ2-7; CDR3: CASSQQGAYEQYF; DNA: TGTGCCAGCAGCCAACAGGGGGCCTACGAGCAGTACTTC
D: TRBD2; length: 16; V: TRBV28; J: TRBJ2-2; CDR3: CASIPLAGVYTGELFF; DNA: TGTGCCAGCATCCCCCTAGCGGGAGTATACACCGGGGAGCTGTTTTTT
D: TRBD2; length: 14; V: TRBV6-5; J: TRBJ2-2; CDR3: CATKSGRGGGELFF; DNA: TGTGCCACCAAGAGCGGGAGGGGTGGCGGGGAGCTGTTTTTT